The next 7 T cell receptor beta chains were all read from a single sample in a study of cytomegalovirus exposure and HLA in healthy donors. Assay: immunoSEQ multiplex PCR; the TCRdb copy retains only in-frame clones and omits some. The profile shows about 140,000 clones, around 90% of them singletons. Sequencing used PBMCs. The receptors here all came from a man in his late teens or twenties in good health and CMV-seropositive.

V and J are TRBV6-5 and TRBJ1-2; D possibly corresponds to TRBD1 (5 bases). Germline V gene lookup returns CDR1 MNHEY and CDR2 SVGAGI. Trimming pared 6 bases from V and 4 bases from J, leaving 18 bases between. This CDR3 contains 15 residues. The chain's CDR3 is CASSGGGASPYGYTF. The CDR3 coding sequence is TGTGCCAGCAGCGGGGGAGGGGCCTCTCCCTATGGCTACACCTTC.

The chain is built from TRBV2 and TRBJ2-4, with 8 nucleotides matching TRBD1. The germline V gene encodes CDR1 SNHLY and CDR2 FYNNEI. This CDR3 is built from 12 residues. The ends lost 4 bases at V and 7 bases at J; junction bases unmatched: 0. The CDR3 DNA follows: TGTGCCAGCAGTGGGACAGGGAACATTCAGTACTTC. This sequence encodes CASSGTGNIQYF.

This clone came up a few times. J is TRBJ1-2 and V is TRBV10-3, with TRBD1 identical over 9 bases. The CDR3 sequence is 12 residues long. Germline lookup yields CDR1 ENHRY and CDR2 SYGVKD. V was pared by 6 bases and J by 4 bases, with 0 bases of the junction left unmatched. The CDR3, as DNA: TGTGCCATCAGGGACAGGGGCTATGGCTACACCTTC. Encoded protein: CAIRDRGYGYTF.

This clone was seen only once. CDR3 region: CASSAIQGSGQQFF. As DNA, the CDR3 is TGTGCCAGCAGCGCGATACAGGGTAGTGGGCAGCAGTTCTTC. This sequence joins TRBV7-9 and TRBJ2-1, with D perhaps TRBD1 (6 bases). CDR1 is SEHNR, CDR2 FQNEAQ, per germline (reference sequence). CDR3 size: 14 residues. Trimming took 5 bases from V and 11 from J, leaving 19 bases between them. The variable domain in full, with the rest retrieved from reference TRBV7-9 and TRBJ2-1, is DTGVSQNPRHKITKRGQNVTFRCDPISEHNRLYWYRQTLGQGPEFLTYFQNEAQLEKSRLLSDRFSAERPKGSFSTLEIQRTEQGDSAMYLCASSAIQGSGQQFFGPGTRLTVL.

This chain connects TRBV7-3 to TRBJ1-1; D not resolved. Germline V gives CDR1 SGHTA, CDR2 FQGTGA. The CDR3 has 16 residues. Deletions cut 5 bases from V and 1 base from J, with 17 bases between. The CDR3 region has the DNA TGTGCCAGCAGCCCAAAGGGAGGGTTGGGGAACACTGAAGCTTTCTTT. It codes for CASSPKGGLGNTEAFF. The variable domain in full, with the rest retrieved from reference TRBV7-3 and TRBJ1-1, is GAGVSQTPSNKVTEKGKYVELRCDPISGHTALYWYRQSLGQGPEFLIYFQGTGAADDSGLPNDRFFAVRPEGSVSTLKIQRTERGDSAVYLCASSPKGGLGNTEAFFGQGTRLTVV.

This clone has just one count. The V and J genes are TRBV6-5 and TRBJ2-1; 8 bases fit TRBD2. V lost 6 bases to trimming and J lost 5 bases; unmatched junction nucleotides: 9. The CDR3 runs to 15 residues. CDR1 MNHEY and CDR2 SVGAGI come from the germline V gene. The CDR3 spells CASSSGERGNNEQFF. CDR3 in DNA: TGTGCCAGCAGCTCCGGGGAGCGGGGGAACAATGAGCAGTTCTTC.

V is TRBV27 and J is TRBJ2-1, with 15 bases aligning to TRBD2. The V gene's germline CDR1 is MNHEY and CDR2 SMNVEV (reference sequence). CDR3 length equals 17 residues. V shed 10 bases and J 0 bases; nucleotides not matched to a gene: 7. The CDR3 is CATSGLAGGSSYNEQFF. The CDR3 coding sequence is TGTGCCACTTCGGGACTAGCGGGGGGAAGCTCCTACAATGAGCAGTTCTTC.